This T cell receptor beta chain was identified during a study of a mutant IDH1 vaccine in newly diagnosed glioma. On the study more broadly: Patients previously underwent radiotherapy, temozolomide, or both, and most underwent both.

Comment on this clone: This sample also contains other DNA sequences that code for the same CDR3.

Germline CDR1 reads SQVTM; CDR2 reads ANQGSEA. The V end was cut by 5 bases, the J end by 3 bases, with 10 bases between. The CDR3 runs to 12 residues. Profiled with immunoSEQ multiplex PCR; TCRdb holds only in-frame clones, not every one. There are tens of thousands of clones in the sample; roughly 80% occur only once, and approximately 19% lies in the top ten. Stated time point: baseline, week 1 (first vaccination visit). Treatment noted: pre-vaccination baseline after standard-of-care therapy. Specimen: PBMCs, collected from a glioma patient treated with radiotherapy, temozolomide or both. The chain recombines TRBV29-1 with TRBJ1-1; maybe TRBD1 (5 bases). The sequence came from a man aged 30 to 39 with glioma. In nucleotides, the CDR3 is TGCAGCGTTTCACAGGTTCACACTGAAGCTTTCTTT. It is translated as CSVSQVHTEAFF.